Each of the 25 T cell receptor beta chains below was sequenced from the same sample in a study of cytomegalovirus exposure and HLA in healthy donors (TCRdb year 2017). To prepare the library, the immunoSEQ multiplex PCR assay was applied. For the multiplex PCR, a mixture combining 60 forward primers for TCR Vbeta segments and 13 reverse primers for TCR Jbeta segments was used. The immuneACCESS repertoire file appears here via TCRdb, limited to in-frame rearrangements. These files lack a portion of the clones; in checked studies, under half of the deficit traces to unresolved V genes, and the cause of the others is not known. The sample data list a few hundred thousand clones, and approximately 78% of these were observed just once. The ten largest make up approximately 2.8% of the sample. The sample was PBMCs. Source of these receptors: a man aged 30-40 years in good health and CMV-seronegative.

The genes are TRBV10-2 and TRBJ1-2; TRBD1 matches 7 bases. CDR3 length: 14 amino acids. Looked up from germline, CDR1 is WSHSY and CDR2 is SAAADI. V lost 6 bases, J lost 3 bases, and 7 bases stayed unmatched. The CDR3 sequence: CASRPLTGDYGYTF. The CDR3, as DNA: TGCGCCAGCAGACCCCTAACAGGGGACTATGGCTACACCTTC.

The V call is TRBV5-1, the J call TRBJ2-5, with TRBD1 matching over 7 bases. The CDR3 length is 16 residues. J gave up 2 bases and V 4 bases, and 11 bases lay outside the gene matches. CDR1 and CDR2 (germline): SGHRS, YFSETQ. The CDR3 DNA is TGCGCCAGCAGCGCCAGACAGGGATCGGGGCAAGAGACCCAGTACTTC. Amino acids: CASSARQGSGQETQYF.

This chain joins TRBV19 and TRBJ2-3, with D possibly TRBD2 on 5 matching bases. The V and J ends lost 3 bases and 5 bases respectively, with 9 bases between them. The CDR3 consists of 13 residues. Germline V gene sequence: CDR1 LNHDA, CDR2 SQIVND (reference sequence). The CDR3 bases are TGTGCCAGTAGTATGGGGAGCGGAGATACGCAGTATTTT. This encodes CASSMGSGDTQYF.

This clone was seen a handful of times. V usage is TRBV7-9 and J usage is TRBJ1-2; D is possibly TRBD1 (6 bases). CDR1 and CDR2 (germline): SEHNR, FQNEAQ (reference sequence). Trimming left V 1 base short and J 4 bases short, with 16 bases between. CDR3 length equals 16 residues. CDR3 DNA sequence: TGTGCCAGCAGCTTAGACCGGACAGTTCTTTTCTATGGCTACACCTTC. Its translation: CASSLDRTVLFYGYTF. Full variable domain (missing parts from reference TRBV7-9 and TRBJ1-2): DTGVSQNPRHKITKRGQNVTFRCDPISEHNRLYWYRQTLGQGPEFLTYFQNEAQLEKSRLLSDRFSAERPKGSFSTLEIQRTEQGDSAMYLCASSLDRTVLFYGYTFGSGTRLTVV.

A word on this clone: At one end, the junction sequence differs from germline, possibly due to a read error. The gene calls are TRBV27 and TRBJ2-6; TRBD1 might be the D (6 bases). The CDR3 consists of 16 residues. Germline CDR1 and CDR2: MNHEY and SMNVEV (reference sequence). CDR3 region: CASSYTGLSGASVLTF. CDR3 nucleotides: TGTGCCAGCAGTTATACAGGGCTGTCTGGGGCCAGCGTCCTGACTTTC.

The chain combines TRBV5-6 with TRBJ2-3; TRBD2 might be the D (6 bases). This CDR3 is built from 15 residues. The V gene lost 4 bases and the J gene lost 0 bases, with 12 bases spanning the gap. Germline-derived CDR1 and CDR2 are SGHDT and YYEEEE. CDR3 nucleotide sequence: TGTGCCAGCAGCCGGAAGACTAGTAGCACAGATACGCAGTATTTT. It yields the protein CASSRKTSSTDTQYF.

CDR3 nucleotide sequence: TGTGCCAGCACGTTTTGGGGGGGGACCGGGGAGCTGTTTTTT. Residues: CASTFWGGTGELFF. The genes are TRBV5-6 and TRBJ2-2; 7 bases map to TRBD2. This CDR3 region has 14 residues. Germline-derived CDR1 and CDR2 are SGHDT and YYEEEE. J was trimmed by 5 bases and V by 6 bases; bases with no gene match: 7.

This sequence joins TRBV11-2 and TRBJ1-3; 8 positions agree with TRBD1. Looked up from germline, CDR1 is SGHAT and CDR2 is FQNNGV. V was clipped by 4 bases and J by 4 bases; unmatched bases: 3. CDR3 length: 14 residues. The CDR3 reads CASSSRTGGNTIYF. The CDR3 DNA reads TGTGCCAGCAGCTCCAGGACAGGGGGAAACACCATATATTTT.

CDR3 loop: CSVLTGGPEAFF. The CDR3 nucleotides are TGCAGCGTCCTGACAGGGGGCCCTGAAGCTTTCTTT. The chain is built from TRBV29-1 and TRBJ1-1; 10 bases agree with TRBD1. V lost 6 bases, J lost 6 bases, and 4 bases stayed unmatched. Germline V gene data show CDR1 as SQVTM and CDR2 as ANQGSEA. This CDR3 is 12 amino acids long.

V and J are TRBV9 and TRBJ2-7, with 9 nucleotides matching TRBD2. Per germline, CDR1 SGDLS and CDR2 YYNGEE. This CDR3 spans 16 amino acids. V trimming: 0 bases; J trimming: 3 bases; junction bases outside the gene matches: 7. The CDR3 nucleotides are TGTGCCAGCAGCGTAGCCCCAGCGGGGGGCGTCTACGAGCAGTACTTC. Translated, it gives CASSVAPAGGVYEQYF.

A remark on this clone: Germline is not matched at one junction end, which may reflect a read error. The V and J genes are TRBV7-9 and TRBJ1-2; 7 bases fit TRBD1. This CDR3 contains 14 residues. CDR1 and CDR2 (germline): SEHNR, FQNEAQ (reference sequence). DNA of the CDR3: TGTTCCAGCAGCTCACAGGGGATTGCCTATGGCTACACCTTC. Its protein is CSSSSQGIAYGYTF.

This clone occurred once. One end of the junction fails to match germline, which may point to a read error. The chain has TRBV28 and TRBJ2-6; maybe TRBD1 (6 bases). Germline CDR1 and CDR2: MDHEN and SYDVKM. CDR3 length: 17 residues. The CDR3 sequence: CASLSPAGASGASVLTF. For the CDR3, the DNA is TGTGCCAGCCTTTCCCCCGCAGGGGCGTCCGGGGCCAGCGTCCTGACTTTC.

This clone was detected only once. The rearrangement uses TRBV9 and TRBJ2-7; 8 nucleotides match TRBD1. The CDR3 loop spans 14 amino acids. Germline V gene lookup returns CDR1 SGDLS and CDR2 YYNGEE. V shed 4 bases, J shed 3 bases, and the junction held 6 bases outside the gene matches. The CDR3 loop is CASSPWTGNYEQYF. For the CDR3, the DNA is TGTGCCAGCAGCCCCTGGACAGGGAACTACGAGCAGTACTTC.

The chain links TRBV27 to TRBJ1-5; 7 bases agree with TRBD1. CDR1 and CDR2 from the germline V gene are MNHEY and SMNVEV (reference sequence). CDR3 length: 14 residues. V trimming: 5 bases; J trimming: 5 bases; junction bases outside the gene matches: 6. The CDR3 nucleotides are TGTGCCAGCAGTCCGGGGACAGCTTATCAGCCCCAGCATTTT. As protein: CASSPGTAYQPQHF.

This clone was found a few times. CDR3 bases: TGTGCCAGCAGTCTTAGCGGGGGGTCAGATACGCAGTATTTT. Its translation is CASSLSGGSDTQYF. This sequence joins TRBV6-5 and TRBJ2-3; TRBD2 matches at 10 bases. Germline CDR1 MNHEY, CDR2 SVGAGI. With V trimmed by 5 bases and J by 4 bases, 3 bases remained unmatched. CDR3 length equals 14 residues.

The rearrangement links TRBV9 to TRBJ2-2; 10 bases map to TRBD2. The junction had 13 bases not matched to a gene; V was cut back by 5 bases and J by 0 bases. The CDR3 loop spans 19 amino acids. Per germline, CDR1 SGDLS and CDR2 YYNGEE. This chain's CDR3 is CASRGIVSGGASNTGELFF. CDR3 DNA sequence: TGTGCCAGCAGGGGTATAGTAAGCGGGGGGGCCTCGAACACCGGGGAGCTGTTTTTT.

The chain links TRBV6-5 to TRBJ2-3, with 7 bases matching TRBD2. The ends lost 2 bases at V and 1 base at J; junction bases unmatched: 6. The germline V gene has CDR1 MNHEY and CDR2 SVGAGI. The CDR3 runs to 16 residues. The CDR3 sequence is CASSYRIAGGTDTQYF. In DNA form, the CDR3 reads TGTGCCAGCAGTTACCGTATCGCGGGGGGCACAGATACGCAGTATTTT.

The chain employs TRBV5-1 and TRBJ2-1, with 10 bases fitting TRBD2. V was pared by 3 bases and J by 6 bases, with 6 bases of the junction left unmatched. Germline-derived CDR1 and CDR2 are SGHRS and YFSETQ. CDR3 length equals 15 residues. CDR3 DNA sequence: TGCGCCAGCAGCTCGAGCGGGGGGGCGCCCAATGAGCAGTTCTTC. Protein sequence: CASSSSGGAPNEQFF.

The chain uses TRBV7-3 and TRBJ1-6, with unresolved D. CDR3 length: 14 amino acids. Germline CDR1 is SGHTA and CDR2 is FQGTGA. The germline V and J ends were trimmed by 5 bases and 0 bases, with 5 bases remaining between them. CDR3 nucleotides: TGTGCCAGCAGCCTGAGCTCCTATAATTCACCCCTCCACTTT. Translating gives CASSLSSYNSPLHF.

The rearrangement joins TRBV28 to TRBJ1-5; tentative D call: TRBD1 (6 bases). This CDR3 has 15 residues. The V gene's germline CDR1 is MDHEN and CDR2 SYDVKM. The V end was cut by 3 bases, the J end by 2 bases, with 11 bases between. CDR3 region: CASSFAPGGNQPQHF. The CDR3 DNA is TGTGCCAGCAGTTTCGCTCCAGGGGGCAATCAGCCCCAGCATTTT.

J is TRBJ2-5 and V is TRBV6-5, with 8 bases lining up with TRBD1. The end of the DNA fits TRBJ2-7 better, so the J call may be wrong. CDR3 size: 15 residues. Germline V gives CDR1 MNHEY, CDR2 SVGAGI. The chain's CDR3 is CASSWGTGKTYEQYF. The CDR3 region has the DNA TGTGCCAGCAGCTGGGGGACAGGAAAAACCTACGAGCAGTACTTC.

V usage is TRBV5-4 and J usage is TRBJ2-1; unclear D gene. The V gene's germline CDR1 is SGHNT and CDR2 YYREEE (reference sequence). V was cut by 4 bases and J by 6 bases, with 11 bases left in between. The CDR3 contains 13 residues. CDR3 sequence: CASSPREPNEQFF. The CDR3 DNA reads as TGTGCCAGCAGCCCCCGAGAGCCCAATGAGCAGTTCTTC.

V is TRBV28 and J is TRBJ2-3; TRBD2 agrees at 9 bases. This CDR3 comprises 15 residues. With 4 bases clipped from V and 2 bases from J, the junction kept 4 bases outside the gene matches. Germline V CDR1 and CDR2: MDHEN, SYDVKM. DNA for the CDR3: TGTGCCAGCAGTTGGCTAGCGGGGTCCACAGATACGCAGTATTTT. This translates into CASSWLAGSTDTQYF. Together with reference TRBV28 and TRBJ2-3, the CDR3 gives the full variable domain: DVKVTQSSRYLVKRTGEKVFLECVQDMDHENMFWYRQDPGLGLRLIYFSYDVKMKEKGDIPEGYSVSREKKERFSLILESASTNQTSMYLCASSWLAGSTDTQYFGPGTRLTVL.

The chain combines TRBV18 with TRBJ1-1; D is undetermined. V was pared by 2 bases and J by 2 bases, with 6 bases between. Germline CDR1 and CDR2: KGHSH and LQKENI. The CDR3 length is 13 residues. This CDR3 reads CASSPNLNTEAFF. The CDR3 region has the DNA TGTGCCAGCTCACCAAATCTTAACACTGAAGCTTTCTTT.

This clone was seen more than once but under ten times. The CDR3 spells CASSQDRIQKYNEQFF. The CDR3 bases are TGCGCCAGCAGCCAAGATAGAATACAGAAATACAATGAGCAGTTCTTC. This sequence joins TRBV4-3 and TRBJ2-1; D uncertain. The germline CDR1 and CDR2 sequences are LGHNA and YSLEER. The CDR3 sequence is 16 residues long. Trimming cost V 0 bases and J 4 bases, with 13 bases left between them.